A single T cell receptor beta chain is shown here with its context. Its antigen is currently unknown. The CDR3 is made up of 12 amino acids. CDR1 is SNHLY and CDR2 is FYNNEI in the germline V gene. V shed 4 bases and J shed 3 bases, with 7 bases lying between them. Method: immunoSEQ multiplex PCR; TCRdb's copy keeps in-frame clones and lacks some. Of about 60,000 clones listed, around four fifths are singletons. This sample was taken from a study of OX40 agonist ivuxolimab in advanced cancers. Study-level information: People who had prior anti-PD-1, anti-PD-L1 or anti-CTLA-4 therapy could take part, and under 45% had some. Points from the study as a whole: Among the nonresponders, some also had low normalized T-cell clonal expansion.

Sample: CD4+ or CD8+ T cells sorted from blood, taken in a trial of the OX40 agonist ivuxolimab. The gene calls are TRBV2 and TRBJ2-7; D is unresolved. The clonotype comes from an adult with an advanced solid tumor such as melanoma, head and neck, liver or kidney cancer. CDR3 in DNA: TGTGCCAGCAGTGTTCCCGACTACGAGCAGTACTTC. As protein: CASSVPDYEQYF.